This entry describes one TCR beta chain. It lacks a known antigen. Base qualities are not at hand, and no much larger clone is one base apart. These data are taken from a study of cytomegalovirus exposure and HLA in healthy donors (dated by TCRdb to between 2016 and 2019). Background on the whole study: An earlier analysis of fewer than 750 of the donors reported approximately 260 Gb of sequence data and 95 million to 130 million unique TCR beta sequences obtained from around 170 million T cells. Roughly 300 gigabases of sequencing data and around 80 million unique TCR sequences made up an early release that covered approximately 650 HLA-typed donors. Of the 350 to 450 genotyped donors, about 84% fell in the genetic ancestry cluster associated with self-reported Caucasian donors. The study aimed to test whether cataloging public T cell receptors could reveal signatures of past pathogen exposure. The study used immunosequencing to profile the T cell repertoires of approximately 690 subjects and linked those repertoires to cytomegalovirus serostatus. A separate validation cohort of over a hundred different subjects was used in addition to the approximately 610-subject first cohort. High-throughput TCR immunosequencing, statistical association of individual TCRs with disease status, and machine learning were combined to predict cytomegalovirus infection status. In a later analysis, previously published TCR beta repertoires from about 640 donors were re-analyzed and high-resolution HLA genotyping was added so that TCR occurrence patterns could be studied. In the later analysis, no new phenotypic data were used to find candidate immune exposures; instead, reliance was placed on TCR beta sequences and their occurrence across donors. To decide whether each TCR beta V gene segment behaved as functional or pseudogenic, an earlier analysis of some 580 of the donors relied on high-throughput TCR beta sequencing. Alongside the repertoire data, information on donor age, sex, ethnicity and CMV serostatus was compiled. A later genetic analysis took genome-wide SNP genotypes for about 60% of the roughly 670 donors and used that subset as a discovery cohort. Every repertoire in the discovery cohort had been generated on one and the same sequencing platform. Both class I and class II loci were covered by HLA typing, at four-digit resolution. The number of typed donors differed by locus: roughly 629-640 for A, B, C, DRB1 and DQB1; 500 to 550 for DQA1; over 600 for DPA1; and roughly 450 for DPB1. Because of strong linkage in the cohort, roughly five DR-DQ haplotypes were treated as single units for association and clustering. Among 398 genotyped donors of the cohort, an average of about 240,000 unique TCR beta nucleotide sequences were sequenced per donor, about a sixth of them non-productive.

The cohort consisted of hundreds of healthy bone marrow donors. At the time of sampling, all cohort members were nominally healthy, though unrecorded immune exposures were likely present. The donor tested CMV seropositive, placing the donor among the 289 seropositive members of the cohort. Every donor gave a peripheral blood sample, and the peripheral blood mononuclear cells from that sample were used for TCR beta sequencing. The Qiagen DNeasy Blood Extraction Kit was used to extract genomic DNA from the blood cell samples. The library was obtained by the immunoSEQ multiplex PCR assay. A mixture of 60 forward primers for TCR Vbeta segments and 13 reverse primers for TCR Jbeta segments was used in the multiplex PCR. A multiplex PCR assay on genomic DNA amplified the CDR3 region of rearranged TCR beta genes. The Illumina HiSeq System was used to sequence the amplified TCR beta libraries as 87-base-pair reads. The authors' pipeline ran thus. Across the 600 to 700 repertoires, a later analysis counted 75 million to 90 million unique TCR beta chains, 9.5 million to 12 million of which were shared by at least two donors. Raw reads were error-corrected and collapsed into unique sequences with a nearest-neighbor algorithm that merged closely related sequences to remove PCR and sequencing errors. Alignment of CDR3 sequences to IMGT reference sequences was used to assign V, D and J gene segments. For a sequence to be retained, at least a six-nucleotide match to both a V gene segment and a J gene segment was required. Rearrangements were classified as productive when the CDR3 lacked stop codons and remained in frame with V and J, and all other rearrangements were classified as non-productive. Following IMGT convention, CDR3 was defined as the stretch from the second conserved V-encoded cysteine to the conserved J-encoded phenylalanine. Sequences without an unambiguous match to a single V gene segment were excluded from the earlier analysis of several hundred of the donors. An earlier analysis of 550 to 650 of the donors classified V segments as functional when productive rearrangements were above 56.7% and as segregating when the standard deviation between donors was above 5%. A statistical classification framework was built to diagnose cytomegalovirus status from the catalog of TCR beta chain sequences. In a later analysis, V and J genes were assigned by comparing TCR nucleotide sequences against IMGT/GENE-DB human TR gene sequences. The TCRdist pipeline was used in a later analysis to assign CDR3 sequences and most-parsimonious VDJ recombination scenarios. In a later analysis, each TCR beta chain was defined by its CDR3 amino acid sequence together with its V-gene family, and reads without a unique V-gene family were excluded. In a later analysis, some 600 highly shared, low-generation-probability nucleotide sequences were removed to address suspected cross-contamination and a sequencing artifact. In a later analysis, a clonal expansion index was calculated for each public chain from normalized within-repertoire ranks of inferred template counts. Generation probabilities in a later analysis came from a VDJ recombination model fitted to out-of-frame rearrangements, and those results were checked against IGoR. In a later analysis, TCR-TCR, TCR-HLA and TCR-CMV co-occurrence was scored with hypergeometric tests, and a repertoire-size bias correction was applied to TCR pairs. False discovery rates were estimated in a later analysis by permuting HLA or CMV assignments 20 times. In a later analysis, co-occurring TCRs were grouped using DBSCAN, with TCRdist sequence similarity added in when clustering inside HLA-allele-positive subsets. Repertoires with fewer than 30,000 or more than 120,000 public chains, plus five repertoires with anomalous nucleotide sharing, were excluded from co-occurrence clustering. Held by TCRdb, this immuneACCESS table contains in-frame sequences only and omits some clones. Under half of the omission traces to an unresolved V gene where checked; the cause of the rest is unknown. The V and J calls and the clone size are those of that table, but D and trimming were determined from the DNA. The sample yields roughly 200,000 clones; about four fifths were counted once. The ten largest clones add up to roughly 14% of the sample.

Points the paper makes about the study in general: According to a later analysis, TCR association rates differed among HLA loci, with DRB1 alleles showing the most associated TCRs and HLA-C alleles showing the fewest. In a later analysis, HLA-associated TCR beta chains showed more clonal expansion and lower generation probabilities than non-associated chains that were equally common. Correlated functional status among segregating V segments might reflect linkage disequilibrium, but an unknown experimental factor could not be ruled out. Because counts were too low, 15 to 20 rarely observed V segments, including chromosome 9 orphons, were excluded from the earlier analysis of several hundred of the donors. In an earlier analysis of about 540 of the donors, most TCR beta V segments were observed in productive rearrangements about 87% or about 30% of the time, broadly matching IMGT annotations. This cohort had only TCR beta chains sequenced, and the lack of alpha or paired-chain data limited which features could be detected. In a later analysis, most CMV-associated TCR beta chains were found to appear HLA-restricted, with HLA associations seemingly driven largely by CMV exposure. The sequencing pipeline was judged likely to have produced a cluster of highly shared sequence variants as a technical artifact. A few of the identified cytomegalovirus-associated TCR beta chains were confirmed in vitro to be specific for cytomegalovirus antigens. A further reported finding was that TCR beta sequences accurately predicted the HLA-A and HLA-B alleles for most subjects in the first cohort. According to a later genetic analysis, donors in an Asian-associated ancestry cluster had fewer N-insertions in productive TCRs than the approximately 650-donor mean. The authors suggested that the approach could potentially be generalized to other disease states and immunological phenotypes. In a later analysis, some 18,000 TCR beta sequences were associated with specific HLA alleles at a false discovery rate of 0.05. The only immune exposure information available for the cohort was CMV serostatus. In the study, some 180 TCR beta chains were listed as associated with cytomegalovirus. A later analysis reported that several top co-occurrence clusters appeared linked to parvovirus B19, influenza, CMV and Epstein-Barr virus. Some IMGT-functional V segments, including TRBV6-2 and TRBV6-3, could not be distinguished by the 87-base-pair reads and were therefore excluded. Sequencing depth was assumed to be roughly uniform across donors in the presence/absence analyses, though that assumption may not hold. While some public TCRs were present in many individuals, most TCR sequences turned up only very rarely across donors. A later genetic analysis associated a missense DCLRE1C variant with V-gene and J-gene trimming of TCR beta chains, and an independent cohort replicated the association. The classifier was reported to diagnose cytomegalovirus status with high specificity and sensitivity in both the original cohort and the validation cohort. HLA typing was unavailable for some donors at each locus, so association tests used only the typed subset. When HLA alleles, especially DR and DQ, strongly co-occurred, TCR associations were difficult to assign to individual alleles.

Clipping removes 3 bases from V and 7 bases from J, with 7 as the unmatched junction base count. From the germline V gene, CDR1 is SGHVS and CDR2 is FNYEAQ. The CDR3 runs 15 amino acids, cysteine and phenylalanine included. The only DNA kept is the CDR3, 45 bases in frame from the first base. The sample consisted of PBMCs. The sequence derives from a woman in her twenties or thirties in good health and CMV-seropositive. This chain is built from TRBV7-6 and TRBJ2-1; 9 central nucleotides agree with TRBD2. The DNA is as follows: TGTGCCAGCAGCTTGAGCGGGGGGTCGGTTAATGAGCAGTTCTTC. This encodes CASSLSGGSVNEQFF.